The 30 T cell receptor beta chains reported below all come from one sample, sequenced in a study of neurological immune-mediated disorders. Time point described: longitudinal time-point 3. TCRdb passed the 5' RACE reads through MiXCR, listing each CDR3 protein once. Of roughly 57,000 distinct CDR3 sequences listed, more than 7% are singletons. Sequencing input: PBMCs. Every receptor here comes from a woman aged 40 to 50 in good health.

A few counts support this clonotype. The genes are TRBV20-1 and TRBJ2-3; possibly TRBD2 for D (6 bases). CDR3 length: 14 residues. Germline values: CDR1 DFQATT, CDR2 SNEGSKA (reference sequence). V gave up 2 bases and J gave up 2 bases, with 11 bases separating them. The CDR3 nucleotides are TGCAGTGCTAGACGGGGGTGGGTCACAGATACGCAGTATTTT. Its protein product is CSARRGWVTDTQYF.

This clonotype was seen a handful of times. The gene calls are TRBV18 and TRBJ2-3, with TRBD1 matching 8 bases. Per germline, CDR1 KGHSH and CDR2 LQKENI. The CDR3 contains 14 residues. V lost 3 bases, J lost 9 bases, and 8 bases stayed unmatched. The CDR3 region is CASSPPGTGGTQYF. The CDR3 DNA reads as TGTGCCAGCTCACCGCCGGGAACAGGGGGAACGCAGTATTTT.

The CDR3 spells CASSQVVAGTEAFF. For the CDR3, the DNA is TGTGCCAGCAGCCAAGTTGTGGCGGGAACTGAAGCTTTCTTT. This chain uses TRBV3-1 with TRBJ1-1; the D is unclear. Germline assignment: CDR1 LGHDT and CDR2 YNNKEL (reference sequence). The CDR3 contains 14 residues. The V gene lost 1 base and the J gene lost 5 bases, with 11 bases spanning the gap.

This clonotype was seen ten or more times. This chain uses TRBV4-3 with TRBJ2-1, with D hard to call. V lost 1 base and J lost 8, with 18 bases in between. Germline V CDR1 and CDR2: LGHNA, YSLEER. The CDR3 consists of 16 residues. CDR3: CASSQGTSGLWDEQFF. CDR3 DNA: TGCGCCAGCAGCCAAGGAACGTCAGGCCTATGGGATGAGCAGTTCTTC.

The sample holds many counts of this clonotype. The chain has TRBV27 and TRBJ2-1; the D is unclear. Germline V lookup: CDR1 MNHEY, CDR2 SMNVEV (reference sequence). The CDR3 is 13 residues long. V gave up 5 bases and J gave up 6 bases, with 11 bases separating them. The CDR3 sequence: CASSHPPVNEQFF. CDR3 in DNA: TGTGCCAGCAGTCACCCTCCAGTCAATGAGCAGTTCTTC.

This clonotype was seen many times. V gene TRBV6-2 or TRBV6-3 combines with J gene TRBJ2-5; a weak D match, TRBD1 (6 bases). Trimming took off 2 bases at V and 4 bases at J, with 20 bases between the two ends. This CDR3 region has 17 residues. The germline V gene has CDR1 MNHEY and CDR2 SVGEGT. The CDR3 loop is CASSYRGVRGQRETQYF. The CDR3 DNA is TGTGCCAGCAGTTACCGCGGAGTTAGAGGACAGCGAGAGACCCAGTACTTC.

This clonotype showed up many times. The V gene is TRBV7-2, the J gene TRBJ1-1, with 7 nucleotides matching TRBD1. The CDR3 loop spans 14 amino acids. The J segment lost 2 bases and the V segment lost 5 bases, leaving 5 bases of the junction unmatched. CDR1 and CDR2 from the germline V gene are SGHTA and FQGNSA. The CDR3 DNA is TGTGCCAGCAGCGACGGGACAGCCAACACTGAAGCTTTCTTT. Amino acid sequence: CASSDGTANTEAFF.

This clonotype was seen ten or more times. The V call is TRBV2, the J call TRBJ1-6, with D maybe TRBD1 (5 bases). CDR1 is SNHLY, CDR2 FYNNEI, per germline. This CDR3 is built from 13 residues. With 6 bases removed from V and 11 bases from J, the gap between germline ends came to 14 bases. The CDR3 loop reads CASRGEGMTPLHF. Here the CDR3 DNA reads TGTGCCAGCAGGGGGGAGGGGATGACACCCCTCCACTTT. The variable domain in full, completed from reference TRBV2 and TRBJ1-6, reads EPEVTQTPSHQVTQMGQEVILRCVPISNHLYFYWYRQILGQKVEFLVSFYNNEISEKSEIFDDQFSVERPDGSNFTLKIRSTKLEDSAMYFCASRGEGMTPLHFGNGTRLTVT.

This clonotype was observed at least ten times. This chain uses TRBV5-1 with TRBJ1-1, with TRBD1 identical over 9 bases. This CDR3 contains 14 residues. The germline CDR1 and CDR2 sequences are SGHRS and YFSETQ. Losses at the gene ends were 4 bases for V and 1 base for J; bases not matched to a gene: 2. In DNA, the CDR3 is TGCGCCAGCAGCCGGGGACAGGGGAACACTGAAGCTTTCTTT. This gives the protein CASSRGQGNTEAFF. Based on the CDR3 plus reference TRBV5-1 and TRBJ1-1, the full variable domain is KAGVTQTPRYLIKTRGQQVTLSCSPISGHRSVSWYQQTPGQGLQFLFEYFSETQRNKGNFPGRFSGRQFSNSRSEMNVSTLELGDSALYLCASSRGQGNTEAFFGQGTRLTVV.

This clonotype was seen at least ten times. The chain joins TRBV29-1 to TRBJ2-5, with 7 nucleotides matching TRBD1. The length of the CDR3 is 14 residues. Germline loops: CDR1 SQVTM, CDR2 ANQGSEA. V was clipped by 5 bases and J by 4 bases; unmatched bases: 10. The CDR3 DNA follows: TGCAGCGTTCTCATCGACAGGGCTGGAGAGACCCAGTACTTC. This encodes CSVLIDRAGETQYF.

This clonotype was observed at least ten times. The V call is TRBV3-1, the J call TRBJ2-7; D uncertain. Germline-derived CDR1 and CDR2 are LGHDT and YNNKEL (reference sequence). Trimming stripped 1 base from V and 2 bases from J, with 15 bases between. The CDR3 has 16 residues. The CDR3 loop is CASSQGPGPRPYEQYF. DNA of the CDR3: TGTGCCAGCAGCCAAGGGCCGGGTCCTCGACCCTACGAGCAGTACTTC.

This clonotype was picked up many times. V is TRBV7-9 and J is TRBJ2-4; D is unclear. Germline CDR1 is SEHNR and CDR2 is FQNEAQ (reference sequence). Trimming removed 5 bases from V and 7 bases from J, with 15 bases in between. This CDR3 has 14 amino acids. CDR3 in DNA: TGTGCCAGCAGCGATGGCCCATTGGTGAACATTCAGTACTTC. As protein: CASSDGPLVNIQYF.

This clonotype appeared many times. The J gene is TRBJ2-1, the V gene TRBV5-1, with TRBD1 as a possible D gene (6 bases). V lost 5 bases and J lost 7, with 16 bases in between. Germline V gene sequence: CDR1 SGHRS, CDR2 YFSETQ. The CDR3 has 14 amino acids. CDR3 nucleotides: TGCGCCAGCAGGAGGGGTCTAGGGGGTAATGAGCAGTTCTTC. It encodes CASRRGLGGNEQFF.

This clonotype has a count of ten or more. The V gene is TRBV6-5, the J gene TRBJ1-2; maybe TRBD1 (6 bases). This CDR3 contains 16 residues. Germline CDR1 MNHEY, CDR2 SVGAGI. V was pared by 0 bases and J by 2 bases, with 13 bases between. The DNA of the CDR3 is TGTGCCAGCAGTTACTCTTACAGGGTTGACAACTATGGCTACACCTTC. Residues: CASSYSYRVDNYGYTF.

This clonotype was seen repeatedly, ten times or more. This rearrangement joins TRBV12-3 or TRBV12-4 to TRBJ2-7; 9 bases are a match to TRBD1. This CDR3 has 14 amino acids. The V segment lost 5 bases and the J segment 5 bases; nucleotides outside the gene matches: 7. The CDR3, as DNA: TGTGCCAGCAGTCCCGGGACAGGGATCGACGAGCAGTACTTC. Its translation is CASSPGTGIDEQYF.

This clonotype was seen repeatedly, ten times or more. The J gene is TRBJ2-1, the V gene TRBV5-1; 10 nucleotides line up with TRBD2. The CDR3 spans 15 residues. V was clipped by 6 bases and J by 5 bases; unmatched bases: 8. Germline CDR1 SGHRS, CDR2 YFSETQ. Here the CDR3 DNA reads TGCGCCAGCATAAAAAGCGGGGGGGCAGACAATGAGCAGTTCTTC. Amino acid sequence: CASIKSGGADNEQFF.

This clonotype was detected only once. A junction boundary mismatches the germline segment, possibly from a read error. This chain joins TRBV20-1 and TRBJ2-2, with D perhaps assigned TRBD1 or TRBD2 (5 bases each). Germline values: CDR1 DFQATT, CDR2 SNEGSKA (reference sequence). The CDR3 runs 16 residues. CDR3 DNA sequence: TGCAGTGCTAGAGGGATAGCCCGGGCGAACACCGGGGACCTGTTTTTT. This codes for CSARGIARANTGDLFF.

This clonotype was recorded many times. This chain connects TRBV18 to TRBJ1-1; D ambiguous. The CDR3 consists of 14 residues. The V end was cut by 6 bases, the J end by 6 bases, with 17 bases between. Germline CDR1 and CDR2: KGHSH and LQKENI. The CDR3 region is CASSRFSGGAEAFF. The CDR3 nucleotides read TGTGCCAGCTCTCGTTTTTCGGGCGGGGCTGAAGCTTTCTTT.

There are many counts of this clonotype. V usage is TRBV20-1 and J usage is TRBJ1-1; 8 nucleotides line up with TRBD1. Germline-derived CDR1 and CDR2 are DFQATT and SNEGSKA (reference sequence). V lost 1 base and J lost 5; bases outside the gene matches: 9. The CDR3 runs 15 residues. In DNA, the CDR3 is TGCAGTGCTAGAGGGGGGGCAGGGGGCGAGACTGAAGCTTTCTTT. It codes for CSARGGAGGETEAFF.

This clonotype came up many times. V and J are TRBV4-3 and TRBJ1-2; TRBD1 is a possible D gene (6 bases). Germline V lookup: CDR1 LGHNA, CDR2 YSLEER. V shed 4 bases and J shed 6 bases, with 24 bases lying between them. This CDR3 is built from 17 residues. This chain's CDR3 is CASSPSRVTGLMDGYTF. CDR3 nucleotides: TGCGCCAGCAGCCCCTCTCGGGTGACAGGCTTAATGGATGGCTACACCTTC.

This clonotype was seen a handful of times. The chain recombines TRBV6-6 with TRBJ2-5; 10 bases align to TRBD2. Per germline, CDR1 MNHNY and CDR2 SVGAGI (reference sequence). Trimming removed 2 bases from V and 0 bases from J; junction bases left unmatched: 12. The CDR3 has 19 amino acids. The CDR3 sequence is CASSYPDRYSGGYQETQYF. The CDR3 DNA follows: TGTGCCAGCAGTTACCCCGACCGCTATAGCGGGGGGTACCAAGAGACCCAGTACTTC.

The chain has TRBV7-2 and TRBJ2-2; D gene ambiguous. Looked up from germline, CDR1 is SGHTA and CDR2 is FQGNSA. The CDR3 extends over 14 amino acids. The V end lost 2 bases, the J end lost 1 base, and 5 bases lay between the germline ends. The CDR3 DNA sequence: TGTGCCAGCAGCTTACAGCGGAACACCGGGGAGCTGTTTTTT. Its protein product is CASSLQRNTGELFF.

Details on this clonotype: A read error is possible here, since a much larger clone lies one base away. The chain links TRBV7-2 to TRBJ2-3; a weak D match, TRBD2 (6 bases). CDR3 length: 17 amino acids. The V end lost 1 base, the J end lost 4 bases, and 18 bases lay between the germline ends. CDR1 SGHTA and CDR2 FQGNSA come from the germline V gene. CDR3 sequence reads: CASSLGRGRRVADTQYF. The CDR3 bases are TGTGCCAGCAGCTTAGGGCGAGGCAGGAGGGTTGCAGATACGCAGTATTTT.

This clonotype was detected many times. The genes are TRBV6-5 and TRBJ2-4; no reliable D call. V lost 8 bases and J 3 bases, leaving 14 bases between the germline ends. This CDR3 is built from 14 residues. Germline-derived CDR1 and CDR2 are MNHEY and SVGAGI. The CDR3 sequence is CASQRLGGKNIQYF. Written as DNA, the CDR3 is TGTGCCAGCCAACGCCTAGGCGGCAAAAACATTCAGTACTTC.

This clonotype was recorded at least ten times. The rearrangement links TRBV10-3 to TRBJ1-6; TRBD1 matches at 9 bases. Losses at the gene ends were 6 bases for V and 9 bases for J; bases not matched to a gene: 6. This CDR3 is built from 14 residues. CDR1 ENHRY and CDR2 SYGVKD come from the germline V gene. CDR3 amino acids: CAIRTGQGSSPLHF. In DNA form, the CDR3 reads TGTGCCATCAGGACCGGACAGGGGAGTTCACCCCTCCACTTT.

This clonotype was detected ten times or more. The chain is built from TRBV20-1 and TRBJ2-1; no reliable D call. CDR3 length: 13 amino acids. V was clipped by 2 bases and J by 3 bases, with 8 bases between them. Germline V gene lookup returns CDR1 DFQATT and CDR2 SNEGSKA (reference sequence). Written as DNA, the CDR3 is TGCAGTGCTAGATCCTCTATCTACAATGAGCAGTTCTTC. This gives the protein CSARSSIYNEQFF.

This clonotype has a count of ten or more. The V call is TRBV25-1, the J call TRBJ2-5; D might be TRBD1 or TRBD2, each matching 5 bases. Germline CDR1 MGHDK, CDR2 SYGVNS. V lost 4 bases to trimming and J lost 1 base, with 16 bases between them. The CDR3 totals 16 residues. For the CDR3, the DNA is TGTGCCAGCAGTGTTTCCGGGACGATCGGCCAAGAGACCCAGTACTTC. This codes for CASSVSGTIGQETQYF.

This clonotype was seen at least ten times. The chain employs TRBV25-1 and TRBJ1-6, with 9 nucleotides matching TRBD1. The CDR3 is 16 residues long. J gave up 7 bases and V 3 bases, and 7 bases lay outside the gene matches. The V gene's germline CDR1 is MGHDK and CDR2 SYGVNS. CDR3 DNA: TGTGCCAGCAGTGAGGGGGGGACAGGGAGGAATTCACCCCTCCACTTT. It is translated as CASSEGGTGRNSPLHF.

At least ten counts were recorded for this clonotype. This chain links TRBV20-1 with TRBJ2-7; TRBD1 matches 7 bases. J lost 0 bases, V lost 0 bases, and 5 bases had no gene match. The germline V gene encodes CDR1 DFQATT and CDR2 SNEGSKA (reference sequence). This CDR3 spans 15 amino acids. CDR3 amino acids: CSARDAGTDSYEQYF. The CDR3 region has the DNA TGCAGTGCTAGAGACGCCGGGACAGACTCCTACGAGCAGTACTTC.

This clonotype appeared a few times. A much larger clonotype is one base distant, so this may be a read error. The chain recombines TRBV9 with TRBJ2-7, with D perhaps TRBD2 (6 bases). The CDR3 has 12 amino acids. Germline V gene data show CDR1 as SGDLS and CDR2 as YYNGEE. CDR3 in DNA: TGTGCCAGCAGCGGGGACTCCTACGACCAGTACTTC. Its protein is CASSGDSYDQYF. Combining the CDR3 with reference TRBV9 and TRBJ2-7 gives the whole variable domain DSGVTQTPKHLITATGQRVTLRCSPRSGDLSVYWYQQSLDQGLQFLIQYYNGEERAKGNILERFSAQQFPDLHSELNLSSLELGDSALYFCASSGDSYDQYFGPGTRLTVT.